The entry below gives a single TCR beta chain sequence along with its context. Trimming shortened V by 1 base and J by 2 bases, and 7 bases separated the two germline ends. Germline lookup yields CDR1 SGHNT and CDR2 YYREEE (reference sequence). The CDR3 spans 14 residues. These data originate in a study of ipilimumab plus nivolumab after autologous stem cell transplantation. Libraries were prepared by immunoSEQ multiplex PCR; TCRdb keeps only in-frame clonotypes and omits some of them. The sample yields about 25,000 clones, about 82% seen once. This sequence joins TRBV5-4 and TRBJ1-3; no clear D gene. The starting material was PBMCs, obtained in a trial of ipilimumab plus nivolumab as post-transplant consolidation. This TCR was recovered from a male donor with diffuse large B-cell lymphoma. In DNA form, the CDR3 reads TGTGCCAGCAGCTTGCCCGGGGCTGGAAACACCATATATTTT. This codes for CASSLPGAGNTIYF.